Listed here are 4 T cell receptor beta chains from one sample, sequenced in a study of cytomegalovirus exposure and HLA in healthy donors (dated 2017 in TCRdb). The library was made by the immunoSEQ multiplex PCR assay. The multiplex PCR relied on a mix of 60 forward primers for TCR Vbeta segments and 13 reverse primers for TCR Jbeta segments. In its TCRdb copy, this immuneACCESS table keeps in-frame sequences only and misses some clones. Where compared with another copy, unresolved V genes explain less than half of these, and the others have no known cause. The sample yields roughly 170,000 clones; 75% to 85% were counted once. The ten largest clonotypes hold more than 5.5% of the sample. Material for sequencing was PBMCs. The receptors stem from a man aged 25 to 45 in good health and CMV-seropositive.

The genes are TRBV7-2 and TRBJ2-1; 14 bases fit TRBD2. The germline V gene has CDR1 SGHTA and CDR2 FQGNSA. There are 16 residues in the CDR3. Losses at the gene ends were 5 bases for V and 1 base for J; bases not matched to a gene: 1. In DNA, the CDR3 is TGTGCCAGCAGCCGGACTAGCGGGGGGTCCTACAATGAGCAGTTCTTC. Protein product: CASSRTSGGSYNEQFF.

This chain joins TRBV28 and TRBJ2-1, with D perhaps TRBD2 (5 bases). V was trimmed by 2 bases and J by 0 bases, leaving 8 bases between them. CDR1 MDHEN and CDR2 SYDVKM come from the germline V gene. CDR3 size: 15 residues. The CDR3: CASSLPGSSYNEQFF. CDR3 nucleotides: TGTGCCAGCAGTTTACCGGGGAGCTCCTACAATGAGCAGTTCTTC.

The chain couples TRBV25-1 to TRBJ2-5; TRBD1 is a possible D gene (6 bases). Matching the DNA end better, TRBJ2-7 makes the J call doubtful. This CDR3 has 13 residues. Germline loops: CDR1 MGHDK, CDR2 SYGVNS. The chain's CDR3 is CASSTQGSYEQYF. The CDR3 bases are TGTGCCAGCAGTACCCAGGGGTCCTACGAGCAGTACTTC.

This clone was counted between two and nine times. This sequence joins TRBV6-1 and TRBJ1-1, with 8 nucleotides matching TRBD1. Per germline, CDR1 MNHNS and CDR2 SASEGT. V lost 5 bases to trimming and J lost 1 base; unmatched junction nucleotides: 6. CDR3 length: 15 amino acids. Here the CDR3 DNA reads TGTGCCAGCAGTTCCGACGGACAGGGGAACACTGAAGCTTTCTTT. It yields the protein CASSSDGQGNTEAFF.